This T cell receptor (beta chain) is from a study of prognosis after radiotherapy for stage I lung cancer. Overall study context: Squamous cell carcinoma tumors occurred in 6 to 8 patients, adenocarcinoma in around 12.

Germline V gene sequence: CDR1 MDHEN, CDR2 SYDVKM. The CDR3 spans 14 residues. V was shortened by 7 bases and J by 4 bases, with 17 bases between the two germline ends. TCR beta CDR3 was amplified from genomic DNA by two-round multiplex PCR. Round-one PCR had primers specific to each TRBV and TRBJ gene. One entry per CDR3 protein, called by TCRdb with MiXCR from the multiplex PCR reads. Altogether more than 30,000 distinct CDR3 sequences are present, approximately 46% being singletons, with the ten largest covering 15%. This clonotype is categorized as medium-sized. Sequenced here: PBMCs, sampled before or after stereotactic body radiation therapy (not recorded which). This chain connects TRBV28 to TRBJ2-7; tentatively, D is TRBD1 (7 bases). This TCR derives from a donor at least 50 years old with non-small cell lung cancer. CDR3 DNA sequence: TGTGCCAGCACCCTTTCAGGGGGGAGGTACGAGCAGTACTTC. It specifies CASTLSGGRYEQYF.